This T cell receptor (beta chain) was documented in a study of T cells after yellow fever vaccination. TCRdb fed the 5' RACE reads into MiXCR, producing one record per CDR3 protein. The sample contains 150,000 to 200,000 distinct CDR3 sequences, 6% to 7.5% of which appear only once. This clonotype was picked up many times. One end of the junction varies from germline; a read error may be responsible. CDR3 length: 15 amino acids. CDR1 is DFQATT, CDR2 SNEGSKA, per germline (reference sequence). The rearrangement joins TRBV20-1 to TRBJ1-5; possible D gene TRBD1, 5 bases. The sample here was CD4+ T cells sorted from PBMCs, taken less than 6 days after the first yellow fever vaccination. This clonotype was sampled from a man aged 18 to 29 who received the YFV17D yellow fever vaccine. The CDR3 DNA reads as TGCAGCGCTAGAGAGGCAGGGAGAAGAAACCAGCCCCAGCATTTT. Translating gives CSAREAGRRNQPQHF.